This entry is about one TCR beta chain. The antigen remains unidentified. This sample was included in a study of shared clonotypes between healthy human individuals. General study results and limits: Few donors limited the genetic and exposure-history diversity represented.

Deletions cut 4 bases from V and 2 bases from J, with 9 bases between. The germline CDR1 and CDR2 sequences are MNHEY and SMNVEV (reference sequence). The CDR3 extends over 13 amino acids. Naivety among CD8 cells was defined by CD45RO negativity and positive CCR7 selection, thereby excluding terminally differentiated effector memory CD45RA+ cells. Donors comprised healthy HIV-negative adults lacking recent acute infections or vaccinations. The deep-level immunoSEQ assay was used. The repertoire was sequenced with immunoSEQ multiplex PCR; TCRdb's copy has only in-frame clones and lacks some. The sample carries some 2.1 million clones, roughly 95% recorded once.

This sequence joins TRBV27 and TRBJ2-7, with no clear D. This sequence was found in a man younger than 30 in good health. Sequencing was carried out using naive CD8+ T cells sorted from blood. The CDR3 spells CASSSSFAYEQYF. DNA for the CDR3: TGTGCCAGCAGTTCATCTTTCGCCTACGAGCAGTACTTC.